These 27 T cell receptor beta chains were all obtained from the same sample, sequenced in a study of post-analysis software for immune sequencing data (dated by TCRdb to 2014 to 2015). For these receptors, no antigen is known. The paper as a whole reports these results and caveats: Patients showed significantly higher frequencies than controls for 4 or 5 TRBV segments, among them TRBV5-6, TRBV5-1 and TRBV20-1.

The library was obtained by PCR. This sample was sequenced with an Illumina HiSeq 2500. To reduce PCR and sequencing biases, unique molecular identifiers were incorporated into the TCR beta cDNA libraries. The public reads were reanalyzed by TCRdb: fastp trimming at Q25, MiXCR alignment, in-frame beta chains only. Rows matching on CDR3 protein sequence are summarized as one entry with the most common DNA and genes. The sample has roughly 870,000 distinct CDR3 sequences on record, approximately 57% of them singletons. The ten most abundant clones make up 4.6% of the sample. The sequenced sample was blood. These receptor sequences come from a girl aged 10 to 17 with multiple sclerosis.

The chain uses TRBV2 and TRBJ2-1, with a possible D match to TRBD2 (5 bases). The germline V and J ends were trimmed by 6 bases and 10 bases, with 13 bases remaining between them. The length of the CDR3 is 12 residues. Per germline, CDR1 SNHLY and CDR2 FYNNEI. CDR3 protein: CASSVGEWEQFF. CDR3 coding DNA: TGTGCCAGCAGCGTTGGGGAGTGGGAGCAGTTCTTC.

The sample holds a few counts of this clonotype. This chain connects TRBV12-3 or TRBV12-4 to TRBJ2-7; D is possibly TRBD2 (5 bases). The V end was cut by 6 bases, the J end by 0 bases, with 15 bases between. The CDR3 spans 15 residues. CDR3 amino acids: CASSYTADSSYEQYF. The CDR3, as DNA: TGTGCCAGCAGCTACACAGCGGATAGCTCCTACGAGCAGTACTTC.

The rearrangement joins TRBV12-3 or TRBV12-4 to TRBJ2-3, with D perhaps assigned TRBD1 or TRBD2 (7 bases each). The CDR3 extends over 13 amino acids. The V and J ends lost 6 bases and 11 bases respectively, with 18 bases between them. The CDR3 bases are TGTGCCAGCAGCAGGGGGGGAACAGATGTGCAGTATTTT. It codes for CASSRGGTDVQYF.

This clonotype was recorded a few times. The chain links TRBV4-1 to TRBJ2-7, with D tentatively TRBD1 (5 bases). Per germline, CDR1 MGHRA and CDR2 YSYEKL. Deletions cut 0 bases from V and 3 bases from J, with 12 bases between. CDR3 length: 15 residues. CDR3 sequence reads: CASSQDARVNYEQYF. The CDR3 DNA sequence: TGCGCCAGCAGCCAAGATGCCAGGGTAAACTACGAGCAGTACTTC.

A single count supports this clonotype. V gene TRBV20-1 combines with J gene TRBJ2-5, with 7 bases aligning to TRBD2. Germline CDR1 reads DFQATT; CDR2 reads SNEGSKA (reference sequence). The CDR3 has 13 residues. V trimming: 3 bases; J trimming: 5 bases; junction bases outside the gene matches: 6. The CDR3 nucleotides are TGCAGTGCTAGTGGACTAGTAGGCGAGACCCAGTACTTC. Protein sequence: CSASGLVGETQYF.

V is TRBV7-9 and J is TRBJ1-2, with D unresolved. Germline-derived CDR1 and CDR2 are SEHNR and FQNEAQ (reference sequence). V gave up 2 bases and J gave up 6 bases, with 10 bases separating them. The CDR3 consists of 13 residues. The CDR3 loop reads CASSLLQVDGYTF. The CDR3 coding sequence is TGTGCCAGCAGCTTACTCCAGGTGGATGGCTACACCTTC. Together with reference TRBV7-9 and TRBJ1-2, the CDR3 gives the full variable domain: DTGVSQNPRHKITKRGQNVTFRCDPISEHNRLYWYRQTLGQGPEFLTYFQNEAQLEKSRLLSDRFSAERPKGSFSTLEIQRTEQGDSAMYLCASSLLQVDGYTFGSGTRLTVV.

The rearrangement joins TRBV29-1 to TRBJ2-3, with D tentatively TRBD2 (6 bases). V lost 6 bases to trimming and J lost 3 bases, with 13 bases between them. The CDR3 length is 13 residues. The germline V gene has CDR1 SQVTM and CDR2 ANQGSEA. The CDR3 spells CSVGGVATDTQYF. DNA of the CDR3: TGCAGCGTGGGAGGAGTGGCGACAGATACGCAGTATTTT.

The rearrangement joins TRBV7-9 to TRBJ2-3; TRBD1 agrees at 8 bases. The CDR3 extends over 15 amino acids. V shed 5 bases and J 3 bases; nucleotides not matched to a gene: 7. CDR1 is SEHNR and CDR2 is FQNEAQ in the germline V gene (reference sequence). This CDR3 is CASSRGQETTDTQYF. The DNA of the CDR3 is TGTGCCAGCAGCCGGGGACAGGAGACTACAGATACGCAGTATTTT.

This clonotype occurred a few times. V usage is TRBV9 and J usage is TRBJ1-2; maybe TRBD1 (5 bases). CDR3 length: 13 residues. Germline V gives CDR1 SGDLS, CDR2 YYNGEE. Trimming took off 2 bases at V and 4 bases at J, with 9 bases between the two ends. CDR3 amino acids: CASSVDSSYGYTF. CDR3 bases: TGTGCCAGCAGCGTCGACAGTTCCTATGGCTACACCTTC. Filled out from reference TRBV9 and TRBJ1-2, the complete variable domain reads DSGVTQTPKHLITATGQRVTLRCSPRSGDLSVYWYQQSLDQGLQFLIQYYNGEERAKGNILERFSAQQFPDLHSELNLSSLELGDSALYFCASSVDSSYGYTFGSGTRLTVV.

This clonotype appeared a few times. The genes are TRBV11-2 and TRBJ2-7; 7 positions agree with TRBD1. The CDR3 has 15 residues. CDR1 and CDR2 from the germline V gene are SGHAT and FQNNGV. The junction had 9 bases not matched to a gene; V was cut back by 5 bases and J by 2 bases. CDR3: CASSPSDRAAYEQYF. The CDR3 DNA is TGTGCCAGCAGCCCATCCGACAGGGCAGCCTACGAGCAGTACTTC.

A few counts support this clonotype. V is TRBV7-9 and J is TRBJ2-7, with 11 bases matching TRBD1. This CDR3 is built from 14 residues. The junction had 5 bases not matched to a gene; V was cut back by 5 bases and J by 5 bases. CDR1 and CDR2 (germline): SEHNR, FQNEAQ (reference sequence). The CDR3 nucleotides are TGTGCCAGCAGCGCGGACAGGGGGCCTGACGAGCAGTACTTC. Protein: CASSADRGPDEQYF.

V gene TRBV20-1 combines with J gene TRBJ2-5; TRBD2 might be the D (5 bases). Germline CDR1 DFQATT, CDR2 SNEGSKA (reference sequence). CDR3 size: 17 residues. V dropped 0 bases and J dropped 4 bases, with 21 bases sitting between them. The CDR3 DNA follows: TGCAGTGCTAGAGATCTTGAGGGCACCCGTGGATCAGAGACCCAGTACTTC. This encodes CSARDLEGTRGSETQYF.

The V and J genes are TRBV6-5 and TRBJ2-1; D uncertain. This CDR3 is built from 14 residues. Germline V gene sequence: CDR1 MNHEY, CDR2 SVGAGI. V lost 0 bases to trimming and J lost 4 bases, with 7 bases between them. The CDR3 DNA is TGTGCCAGCAGTTACTCTACACCGTACAATGAGCAGTTCTTC. This gives the protein CASSYSTPYNEQFF.

This clonotype was seen more than once but under ten times. The V call is TRBV7-3, the J call TRBJ2-1; the D call may be TRBD1 or TRBD2 (5 bases each). CDR3 size: 15 residues. The ends were cut back, 2 bases at V and 2 bases at J, with 10 bases in the middle. Germline CDR1 and CDR2: SGHTA and FQGTGA. The CDR3 bases are TGTGCCAGCAGCTTAGGGGACCCCACCTACAATGAGCAGTTCTTC. It specifies CASSLGDPTYNEQFF.

This chain joins TRBV12-3 or TRBV12-4 and TRBJ1-2, with D hard to call. The V end was cut by 3 bases, the J end by 4 bases, with 6 bases between. The CDR3 consists of 12 residues. CDR3 sequence (DNA): TGTGCCAGCAGTTTTATCGGCTATGGCTACACCTTC. Protein product: CASSFIGYGYTF.

J is TRBJ2-3 and V is TRBV20-1; TRBD2 matches at 14 bases. The V and J ends lost 6 bases and 6 bases, in that order; junction bases with no gene match: 14. Germline CDR1 and CDR2: DFQATT and SNEGSKA (reference sequence). CDR3 length: 17 residues. CDR3 nucleotides: TGCAGTGCGGTAGGGACTAGCGGGAGCGCGAGTCTGGATACGCAGTATTTT. Protein: CSAVGTSGSASLDTQYF.

This chain joins TRBV27 and TRBJ2-1; D is unclear. Germline-derived CDR1 and CDR2 are MNHEY and SMNVEV (reference sequence). This CDR3 is 14 amino acids long. V lost 4 bases and J 0 bases, leaving 7 bases between the germline ends. CDR3 in amino acids: CASSSRYSYNEQFF. The DNA of the CDR3 is TGTGCCAGCAGTTCCCGATACTCCTACAATGAGCAGTTCTTC.

The V call is TRBV6-6, the J call TRBJ2-7; no definite D call. This CDR3 has 12 residues. CDR1 is MNHNY, CDR2 SVGAGI, per germline (reference sequence). Trimming left V 2 bases short and J 5 bases short, with 7 bases between. The CDR3 coding sequence is TGTGCCAGCAGTTACCCTGGGGACGAGCAGTACTTC. As protein: CASSYPGDEQYF.

This clonotype was seen once. The rearrangement links TRBV7-9 to TRBJ2-2; 8 bases are shared with TRBD1. The CDR3 extends over 14 amino acids. V trimming: 8 bases; J trimming: 0 bases; junction bases outside the gene matches: 2. The germline V gene has CDR1 SEHNR and CDR2 FQNEAQ (reference sequence). The CDR3 DNA sequence: TGTGCCAGCGCGGACAGGGCGAACACCGGGGAGCTGTTTTTT. It specifies CASADRANTGELFF.

The CDR3 nucleotides read TGTGCCAGCAGTCTAAGGGCAGGGTGGGAGACCCAGTACTTC. Translated, it gives CASSLRAGWETQYF. The V gene is TRBV27, the J gene TRBJ2-5, with a weak D call TRBD1 (5 bases). Trimming took 5 bases from V and 5 from J, leaving 15 bases between them. The CDR3 has 14 amino acids. Germline-derived CDR1 and CDR2 are MNHEY and SMNVEV (reference sequence).

The V gene is TRBV20-1, the J gene TRBJ2-5; D not resolved. The CDR3 is made up of 11 amino acids. Trimming pared 3 bases from V and 5 bases from J, leaving 7 bases between. From germline, CDR1 is DFQATT and CDR2 SNEGSKA (reference sequence). The CDR3 protein is CSASTGETQYF. As DNA, the CDR3 is TGCAGTGCTAGCACTGGTGAGACCCAGTACTTC.

J is TRBJ2-4 and V is TRBV20-1, with D perhaps assigned TRBD1 or TRBD2 (5 bases each). This CDR3 has 13 amino acids. Germline lookup yields CDR1 DFQATT and CDR2 SNEGSKA (reference sequence). The ends were cut back, 6 bases at V and 8 bases at J, with 17 bases in the middle. The CDR3 DNA reads TGCAGTGCGACACCACCGGGACGGGACATTCAGTACTTC. It codes for CSATPPGRDIQYF.

In this sample, this clonotype turned up a few times. This may arise from a read error, as a much more abundant clone is one base away. The chain carries TRBV7-9 and TRBJ2-1; D uncertain. The end of the DNA aligns better with TRBJ2-7, so the J call may be wrong. CDR1 is SEHNR and CDR2 is FQNEAQ in the germline V gene (reference sequence). CDR3 length: 15 residues. CDR3 sequence (DNA): TGTGCCAGCAGCTTGGGTGTAGGAACCTACAATGAGCAGTACTTC. It encodes CASSLGVGTYNEQYF.

The chain employs TRBV6-6 and TRBJ1-5, with D unresolved. The V gene's germline CDR1 is MNHNY and CDR2 SVGAGI (reference sequence). Trimming pared 6 bases from V and 7 bases from J, leaving 10 bases between. CDR3 size: 12 residues. In nucleotides, the CDR3 is TGTGCCAGCAGACCGCATAGGCAGCCCCAGCATTTT. This encodes CASRPHRQPQHF.

The table lists this clonotype with a count of one. The chain recombines TRBV21-1 with TRBJ2-4; the table's D call TRBD1 went unverified against the DNA. TRBV21-1 is recorded as a pseudogene. This CDR3 region has 20 residues. The CDR3 sequence is CASSKAEGTGSSLAKNIQYF. CDR3 sequence (DNA): TGTGCCAGCAGCAAAGCGGAAGGGACAGGGTCCTCTTTAGCCAAAAACATTCAGTACTTC.

J is TRBJ2-7 and V is TRBV28; tentative D call: TRBD2 (6 bases). Trimming took 3 bases from V and 1 from J, leaving 13 bases between them. The germline V gene has CDR1 MDHEN and CDR2 SYDVKM. The CDR3 runs 15 residues. The CDR3 region has the DNA TGTGCCAGCAGTTTCGGGGGTGTTGGATCCTACGAGCAGTACTTC. Protein sequence: CASSFGGVGSYEQYF. The full variable domain, with the rest looked up from reference TRBV28 and TRBJ2-7, is DVKVTQSSRYLVKRTGEKVFLECVQDMDHENMFWYRQDPGLGLRLIYFSYDVKMKEKGDIPEGYSVSREKKERFSLILESASTNQTSMYLCASSFGGVGSYEQYFGPGTRLTVT.

The chain couples TRBV20-1 to TRBJ2-5; D gene unclear. The CDR3 contains 15 residues. Germline V gene lookup returns CDR1 DFQATT and CDR2 SNEGSKA (reference sequence). V was shortened by 1 base and J by 5 bases, with 17 bases between the two germline ends. The CDR3 coding sequence is TGCAGTGCTAGAGGGGCCCCCCCGGCGGTGGAGACCCAGTACTTC. Translating it yields CSARGAPPAVETQYF.